This T cell receptor (beta chain) is drawn from a study of blood T cell repertoires in COVID-19. In the study overall: Samples of COVID-19 (acute and convalescent) were obtained from the United States, Italy and Spain. PBMCs, B-cell-depleted T cells, or T cells provided the cDNA or gDNA that made up the material.

Germline-derived CDR1 and CDR2 are KGHSH and LQKENI. V gave up 1 base and J gave up 7 bases, with 26 bases separating them. This CDR3 is built from 19 residues. The data were produced by immunoSEQ multiplex PCR, yet TCRdb's version contains in-frame clones alone and is incomplete. The table records around 300,000 clones, 83% of them present only once. The sequenced sample consisted of peripheral blood. The chain is built from TRBV18 and TRBJ2-1; the D is unclear. This TCR was recovered from a woman aged 45-59 years who had recovered from COVID-19. The CDR3 loop is CASSPLPGEIVGTANEQFF. CDR3 DNA: TGTGCCAGCTCACCACTCCCCGGAGAGATAGTGGGTACGGCGAATGAGCAGTTCTTC.